Listed here is a single T cell receptor (beta chain). Per the study methods: Amplification of reference gene primers provided the estimated nucleated cell counts. The method was immunoSEQ multiplex PCR; TCRdb's version includes in-frame clones alone and lacks a portion of them. Clone size and the V and J calls come from that table; the DNA yielded D and trimming. The data hold tens of thousands of clones, with less than 95% observed a single time. In germline, CDR1 is SNHLY, CDR2 FYNNEI. The CDR3 runs 14 residues. Trimming pared 1 base from V and 4 bases from J, leaving 10 bases between. The data were taken from a study of blood T cell repertoires in COVID-19. Background on the study: Sites in the United States, Italy and Spain provided acute and convalescent COVID-19 samples. PBMCs, B-cell-depleted T cells, or T cells provided the cDNA or gDNA that made up the material.

The sequence was obtained from a woman in her 40s with active COVID-19. The rearrangement joins TRBV2 to TRBJ1-1; D is undetermined. Sequenced: peripheral blood. CDR3 DNA: TGTGCCAGCAGTGAAGAACGAGGGCTCACTGAAGCTTTCTTT. Translated: CASSEERGLTEAFF.